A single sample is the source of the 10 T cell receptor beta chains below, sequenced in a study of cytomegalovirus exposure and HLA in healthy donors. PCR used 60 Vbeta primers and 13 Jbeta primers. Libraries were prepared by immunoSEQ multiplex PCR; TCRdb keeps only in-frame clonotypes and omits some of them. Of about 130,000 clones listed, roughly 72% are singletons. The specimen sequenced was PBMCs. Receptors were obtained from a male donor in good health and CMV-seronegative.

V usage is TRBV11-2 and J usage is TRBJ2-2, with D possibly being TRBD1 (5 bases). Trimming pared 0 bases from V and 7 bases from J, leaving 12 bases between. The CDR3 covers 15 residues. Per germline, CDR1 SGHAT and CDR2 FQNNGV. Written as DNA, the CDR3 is TGTGCCAGCAGCTTAGATCCCAGGGTCGGCGGGGAGCTGTTTTTT. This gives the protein CASSLDPRVGGELFF. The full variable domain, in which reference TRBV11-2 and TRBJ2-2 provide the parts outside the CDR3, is EAGVAQSPRYKIIEKRQSVAFWCNPISGHATLYWYQQILGQGPKLLIQFQNNGVVDDSQLPKDRFSAERLKGVDSTLKIQPAKLEDSAVYLCASSLDPRVGGELFFGEGSRLTVL.

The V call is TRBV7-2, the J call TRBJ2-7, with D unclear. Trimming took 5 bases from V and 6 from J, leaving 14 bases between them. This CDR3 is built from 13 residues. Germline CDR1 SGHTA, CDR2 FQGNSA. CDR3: CASSPVMSGEQYF. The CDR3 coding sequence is TGTGCCAGCAGCCCGGTTATGTCCGGCGAGCAGTACTTC.

The CDR3 reads CASSDDSNTEAFF. CDR3 nucleotide sequence: TGTGCCAGCAGTGATGACAGTAACACTGAAGCTTTCTTT. The chain combines TRBV2 with TRBJ1-1, with a tentative D call TRBD1 (5 bases). Per the germline V gene, CDR1 is SNHLY and CDR2 is FYNNEI. This CDR3 spans 13 amino acids. The V end was cut by 3 bases, the J end by 2 bases, with 7 bases between.

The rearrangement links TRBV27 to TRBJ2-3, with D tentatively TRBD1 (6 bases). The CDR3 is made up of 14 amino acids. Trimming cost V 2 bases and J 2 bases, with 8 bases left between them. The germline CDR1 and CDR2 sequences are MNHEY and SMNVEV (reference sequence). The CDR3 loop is CASSLDRFTDTQYF. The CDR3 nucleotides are TGTGCCAGCAGTTTAGACAGGTTCACAGATACGCAGTATTTT.

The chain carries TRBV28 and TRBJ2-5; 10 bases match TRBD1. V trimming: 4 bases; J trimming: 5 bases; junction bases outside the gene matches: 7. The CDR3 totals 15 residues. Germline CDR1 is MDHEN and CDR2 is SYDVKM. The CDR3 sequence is CASSSPGQGTETQYF. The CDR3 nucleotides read TGTGCCAGCAGTTCTCCGGGACAGGGGACGGAGACCCAGTACTTC.

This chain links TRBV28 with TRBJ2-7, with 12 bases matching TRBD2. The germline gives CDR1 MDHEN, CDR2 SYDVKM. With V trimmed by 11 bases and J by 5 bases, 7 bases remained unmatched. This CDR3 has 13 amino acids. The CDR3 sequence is CAVQTSGSHEQYF. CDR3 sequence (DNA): TGTGCCGTACAGACTAGCGGGAGCCACGAGCAGTACTTC.

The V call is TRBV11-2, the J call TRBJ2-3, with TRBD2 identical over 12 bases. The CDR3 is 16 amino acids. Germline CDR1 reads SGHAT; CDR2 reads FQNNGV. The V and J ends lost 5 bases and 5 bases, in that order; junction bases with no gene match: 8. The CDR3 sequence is CASSPGLAGPGDTQYF. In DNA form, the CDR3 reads TGTGCCAGCAGCCCAGGACTAGCGGGACCCGGAGATACGCAGTATTTT.

The CDR3 region is CASSQDRVSRGTEAFF. The CDR3 DNA is TGCGCCAGCAGCCAAGATCGGGTCTCAAGGGGCACTGAAGCTTTCTTT. The chain employs TRBV4-3 and TRBJ1-1, with a weak D call TRBD1 (5 bases). The CDR3 covers 16 residues. V dropped 0 bases and J dropped 4 bases, with 15 bases sitting between them. Germline V gene data show CDR1 as LGHNA and CDR2 as YSLEER.

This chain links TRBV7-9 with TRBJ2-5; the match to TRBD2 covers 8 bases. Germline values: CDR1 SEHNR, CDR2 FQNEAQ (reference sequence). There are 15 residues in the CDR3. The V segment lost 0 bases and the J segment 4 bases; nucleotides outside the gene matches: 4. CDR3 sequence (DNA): TGTGCCAGCAGCTTAGCGCGGGGGGCAGGAGAGACCCAGTACTTC. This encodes CASSLARGAGETQYF.

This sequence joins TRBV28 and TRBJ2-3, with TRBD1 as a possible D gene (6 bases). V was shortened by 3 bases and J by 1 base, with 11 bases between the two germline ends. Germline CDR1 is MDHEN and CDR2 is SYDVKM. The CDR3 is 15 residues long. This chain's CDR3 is CASSFRAGGTDTQYF. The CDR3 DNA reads TGTGCCAGCAGTTTTAGGGCAGGGGGCACAGATACGCAGTATTTT.